The 13 T cell receptor beta chains reported below all come from one sample, sequenced in a study of patients and donors after allogeneic stem cell transplantation. A single record per CDR3 protein comes from TCRdb applying MiXCR to the RT-PCR reads. The sample carries 98,000 or so distinct CDR3 sequences, 35% recorded once. Material for sequencing was blood, either unsorted or a sorted T cell fraction (not recorded which). The receptors derive from a human donor who was either an allogeneic HSCT recipient or a stem cell or donor lymphocyte infusion donor (not recorded which). It is not recorded whose cells these are; they may come from a transplant donor.

The chain employs TRBV10-3 and TRBJ2-2, with TRBD2 matching over 9 bases. CDR1 is ENHRY, CDR2 SYGVKD, per germline. V was clipped by 4 bases and J by 6 bases; unmatched bases: 3. The CDR3 is 14 residues long. The CDR3 region is CAISATSGPGELFF. The CDR3 DNA follows: TGTGCCATCAGTGCCACTAGCGGGCCCGGGGAGCTGTTTTTT.

The V gene is TRBV12-3 or TRBV12-4, the J gene TRBJ2-7; no definite D call. V was shortened by 6 bases and J by 3 bases, with 15 bases between the two germline ends. This CDR3 region has 14 residues. Here the CDR3 DNA reads TGTGCCAGCAGGTACAAGTTGGTTGGCTACGAGCAGTACTTC. It specifies CASRYKLVGYEQYF.

CDR3 residues: CASGLERLPYNEQFF. The CDR3 DNA is TGTGCTAGTGGTTTGGAGCGGTTGCCCTACAATGAGCAGTTCTTC. The gene calls are TRBV12-5 and TRBJ2-1, with D maybe TRBD2 (5 bases). The germline V gene has CDR1 LGHNT and CDR2 FRNRAP. The CDR3 contains 15 residues. The germline V and J ends were trimmed by 1 base and 2 bases, with 9 bases remaining between them.

The rearrangement joins TRBV29-1 to TRBJ2-2, with D hard to call. V was trimmed by 6 bases and J by 7 bases, leaving 6 bases between them. This CDR3 has 10 residues. The germline gives CDR1 SQVTM, CDR2 ANQGSEA. The CDR3 sequence is CSVMVGELFF. In nucleotides, the CDR3 is TGCAGCGTGATGGTCGGGGAGCTGTTTTTT.

The genes are TRBV3-1 and TRBJ1-4; D call uncertain. This CDR3 has 12 amino acids. CDR1 and CDR2 from the germline V gene are LGHDT and YNNKEL (reference sequence). The V end was cut by 4 bases, the J end by 8 bases, with 8 bases between. In nucleotides, the CDR3 is TGTGCCAGCAGCCCTACAAGAGAAAAACTGTTTTTT. Its protein product is CASSPTREKLFF.

This clonotype has only a few counts. V gene TRBV20-1 combines with J gene TRBJ1-1, with D tentatively TRBD1 (5 bases). Germline V gene lookup returns CDR1 DFQATT and CDR2 SNEGSKA (reference sequence). The CDR3 covers 12 residues. V dropped 7 bases and J dropped 6 bases, with 15 bases sitting between them. CDR3 region: CSVRDIVAEAFF. The CDR3 DNA sequence: TGCAGTGTCAGGGATATCGTCGCTGAAGCTTTCTTT.

This clonotype was observed many times. This sequence joins TRBV5-1 and TRBJ2-7, with unresolved D. CDR3 length: 12 amino acids. The V and J ends lost 7 bases and 2 bases respectively, with 10 bases between them. Germline CDR1 SGHRS, CDR2 YFSETQ. The CDR3 nucleotides read TGCGCCAGCGGCACAGAGACCTACGAGCAGTACTTC. Translating it yields CASGTETYEQYF.

This clonotype was seen a handful of times. The chain carries TRBV9 and TRBJ2-1, with unresolved D. The length of the CDR3 is 16 residues. With 4 bases removed from V and 3 bases from J, the gap between germline ends came to 17 bases. The germline CDR1 and CDR2 sequences are SGDLS and YYNGEE. In DNA form, the CDR3 reads TGTGCCAGCAGCTCAGACCCACCCTCTTTCTACAATGAGCAGTTCTTC. As protein: CASSSDPPSFYNEQFF. Full variable domain (outside the CDR3, taken from reference TRBV9 and TRBJ2-1): DSGVTQTPKHLITATGQRVTLRCSPRSGDLSVYWYQQSLDQGLQFLIQYYNGEERAKGNILERFSAQQFPDLHSELNLSSLELGDSALYFCASSSDPPSFYNEQFFGPGTRLTVL.

The chain combines TRBV27 with TRBJ2-7, with a tentative D call TRBD1 (5 bases). With 4 bases removed from V and 2 bases from J, the gap between germline ends came to 18 bases. CDR3 length: 16 amino acids. Looked up from germline, CDR1 is MNHEY and CDR2 is SMNVEV (reference sequence). The CDR3 is CASSSAPPDSTYEQYF. CDR3 nucleotides: TGTGCCAGCAGTTCCGCTCCTCCCGACAGTACCTACGAGCAGTACTTC.

The chain carries TRBV5-5 and TRBJ1-2; no reliable D call. CDR3 length: 13 amino acids. Per germline, CDR1 SGHKS and CDR2 YYEKEE (reference sequence). The V end lost 0 bases, the J end lost 3 bases, and 6 bases lay between the germline ends. The CDR3 loop reads CASSLEFYYGYTF. CDR3 DNA sequence: TGTGCCAGCAGCTTGGAATTCTACTATGGCTACACCTTC.

This sequence joins TRBV20-1 and TRBJ2-4; TRBD1 matches at 8 bases. The CDR3 length is 12 residues. Germline CDR1 is DFQATT and CDR2 is SNEGSKA (reference sequence). CDR3 DNA: TGCAGGGCCGGGACAGGACAGGCAAAAGGGTACTTC. The encoded protein is CRAGTGQAKGYF.

The genes are TRBV10-3 and TRBJ2-1, with D possibly TRBD1 on 6 matching bases. CDR1 is ENHRY, CDR2 SYGVKD, per germline. CDR3 length equals 13 residues. Trimming removed 6 bases from V and 4 bases from J, with 10 bases in between. CDR3 coding DNA: TGTGCCATCAGACAGGGATGGTACAATGAGCAGTTCTTC. It specifies CAIRQGWYNEQFF.

V usage is TRBV20-1 and J usage is TRBJ2-7; tentatively, D is TRBD2 (5 bases). Looked up from germline, CDR1 is DFQATT and CDR2 is SNEGSKA (reference sequence). This CDR3 has 14 amino acids. V shed 4 bases and J shed 2 bases, with 15 bases lying between them. The CDR3, as DNA: TGCAGTGCTATCCGGGATCCCCCAACCTACGAGCAGTACTTC. It encodes CSAIRDPPTYEQYF.